This TCR beta chain emerged from a study of T cells in localized non-small cell lung cancer. Comment on this clone: The antigen remains unidentified.

This CDR3 comprises 15 residues. CDR1 is WNHNN and CDR2 is SYGVQD in the germline V gene (reference sequence). The V end was cut by 10 bases, the J end by 2 bases, with 20 bases between. Assay: immunoSEQ multiplex PCR; the TCRdb copy retains only in-frame clones and omits some. The sample has almost 5,500 clones, approximately 40% seen once. General study findings and limits: Among the top 100 tumor clones, a median roughly 57 appeared in adjacent lung. Sequencing was restricted to one tumor region; therefore, heterogeneity remains possible. There was higher T cell clonality in uninvolved adjacent lung than in tumor, and it was highest there.

This chain joins TRBV10-1 and TRBJ2-5; D possibly corresponds to TRBD1 (5 bases). This sequence was found in a male donor at least 60 years old with stage I squamous cell lung carcinoma. Sequenced material: lung tumor tissue, taken before any cancer treatment. The CDR3 coding sequence is TGCGCCAACCCTCTCGCAGGGCCGTCTCAAGAGACCCAGTACTTC. Its protein is CANPLAGPSQETQYF.